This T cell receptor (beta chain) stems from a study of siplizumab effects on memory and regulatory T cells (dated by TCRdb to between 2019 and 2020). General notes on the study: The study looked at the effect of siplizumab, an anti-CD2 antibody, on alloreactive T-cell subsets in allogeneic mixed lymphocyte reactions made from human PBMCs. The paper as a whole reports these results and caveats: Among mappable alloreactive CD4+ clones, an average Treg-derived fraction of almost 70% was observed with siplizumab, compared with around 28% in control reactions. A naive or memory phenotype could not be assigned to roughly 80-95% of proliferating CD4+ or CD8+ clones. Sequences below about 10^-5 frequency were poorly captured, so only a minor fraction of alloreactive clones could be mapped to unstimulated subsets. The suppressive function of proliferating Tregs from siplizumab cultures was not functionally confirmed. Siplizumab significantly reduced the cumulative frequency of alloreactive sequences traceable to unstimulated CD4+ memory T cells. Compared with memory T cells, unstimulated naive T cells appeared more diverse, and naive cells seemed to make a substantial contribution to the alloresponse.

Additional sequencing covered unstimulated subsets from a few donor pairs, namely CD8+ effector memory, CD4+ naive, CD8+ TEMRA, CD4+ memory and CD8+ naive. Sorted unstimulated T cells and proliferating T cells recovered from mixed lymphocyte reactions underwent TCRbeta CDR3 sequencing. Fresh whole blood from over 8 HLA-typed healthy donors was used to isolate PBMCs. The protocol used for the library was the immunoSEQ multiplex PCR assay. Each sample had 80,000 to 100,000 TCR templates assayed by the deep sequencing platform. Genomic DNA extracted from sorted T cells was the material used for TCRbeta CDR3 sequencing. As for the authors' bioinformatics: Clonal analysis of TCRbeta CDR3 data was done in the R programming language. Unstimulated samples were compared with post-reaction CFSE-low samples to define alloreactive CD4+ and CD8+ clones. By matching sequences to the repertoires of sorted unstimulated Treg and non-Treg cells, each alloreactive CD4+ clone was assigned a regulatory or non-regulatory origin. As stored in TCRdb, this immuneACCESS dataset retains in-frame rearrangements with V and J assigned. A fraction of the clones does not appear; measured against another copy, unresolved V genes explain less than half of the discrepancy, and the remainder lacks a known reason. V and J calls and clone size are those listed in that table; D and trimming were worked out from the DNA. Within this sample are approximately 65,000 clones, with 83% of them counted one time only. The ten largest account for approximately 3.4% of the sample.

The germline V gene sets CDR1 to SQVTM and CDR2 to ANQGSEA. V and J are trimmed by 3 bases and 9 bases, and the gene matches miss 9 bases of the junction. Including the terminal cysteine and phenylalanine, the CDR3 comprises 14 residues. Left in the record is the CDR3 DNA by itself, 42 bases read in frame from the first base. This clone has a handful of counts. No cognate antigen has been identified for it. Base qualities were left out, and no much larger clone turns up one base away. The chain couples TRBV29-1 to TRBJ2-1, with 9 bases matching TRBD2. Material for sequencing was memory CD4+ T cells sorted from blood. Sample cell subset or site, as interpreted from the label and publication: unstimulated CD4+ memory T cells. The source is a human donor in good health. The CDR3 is CSVDAGTSSGEQFF. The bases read TGCAGCGTTGATGCCGGGACTAGCTCAGGTGAGCAGTTCTTC.